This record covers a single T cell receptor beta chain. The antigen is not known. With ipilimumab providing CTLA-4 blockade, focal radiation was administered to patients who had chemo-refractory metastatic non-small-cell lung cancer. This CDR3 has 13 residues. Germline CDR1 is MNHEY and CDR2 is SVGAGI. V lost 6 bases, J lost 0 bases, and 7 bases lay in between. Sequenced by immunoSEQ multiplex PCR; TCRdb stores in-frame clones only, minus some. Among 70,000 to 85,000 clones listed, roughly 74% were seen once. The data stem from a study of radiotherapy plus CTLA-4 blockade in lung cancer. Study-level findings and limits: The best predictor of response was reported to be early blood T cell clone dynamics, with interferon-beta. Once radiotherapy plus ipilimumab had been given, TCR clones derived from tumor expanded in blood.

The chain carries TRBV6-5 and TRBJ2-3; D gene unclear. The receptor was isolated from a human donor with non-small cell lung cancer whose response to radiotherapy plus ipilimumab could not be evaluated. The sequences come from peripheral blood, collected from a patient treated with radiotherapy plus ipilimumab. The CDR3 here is CASRGTSTDTQYF. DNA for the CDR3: TGTGCCAGCAGGGGCACTAGCACAGATACGCAGTATTTT.